This entry lists 31 T cell receptor beta chains sequenced from one sample in a study of CD4 and CD8 cells across lung adenocarcinoma regions. From the PCR reads, TCRdb called clonotypes with MiXCR, one entry per CDR3 protein. The sample has approximately 25,000 distinct CDR3 sequences; about 50% are singletons. The sequencing sample was made of CD8+ T cells from the center of a lung tumor. Receptor source: a male donor with lung adenocarcinoma. The CD4 and CD8 labels of this study may be unreliable.

This rearrangement joins TRBV3-1 to TRBJ1-4; D might be TRBD1 (6 bases). Germline CDR1 and CDR2: LGHDT and YNNKEL (reference sequence). V lost 1 base and J 7 bases, leaving 13 bases between the germline ends. This CDR3 is built from 15 residues. The DNA of the CDR3 is TGTGCCAGCAGCCAAGCTACAGGGTCGGCTGAAAAACTGTTTTTT. Residues: CASSQATGSAEKLFF.

This clonotype was counted between two and nine times. The V gene is TRBV3-1, the J gene TRBJ2-3; no reliable D call. The CDR3 runs to 13 residues. Germline lookup yields CDR1 LGHDT and CDR2 YNNKEL (reference sequence). The V end was cut by 0 bases, the J end by 7 bases, with 8 bases between. In nucleotides, the CDR3 is TGTGCCAGCAGCCAAGAGACACTCAATACGCAGTATTTT. This translates into CASSQETLNTQYF.

With regard to this clonotype: The CDR3 does not end in the conserved phenylalanine or tryptophan, so this is likely a read error. The limits of the CDR3 on the DNA are not certain, so only TCRdb's listed CDR3 is given. The chain is built from TRBV6-1 and TRBJ2-3; the table names TRBD1, a call not compared with the DNA. The CDR3 length is 15 residues, termini included. Germline values: CDR1 MNHNS, CDR2 SASEGT. The CDR3 loop reads CARAPGLRELDTQYL.

Points on this clonotype: A junction boundary mismatches the germline segment, possibly from a read error. V usage is TRBV5-1 and J usage is TRBJ2-4; possible D gene TRBD2, 6 bases. The CDR3 spans 14 residues. Germline CDR1 SGHRS, CDR2 YFSETQ. The CDR3 is CASSFGLLGDIQYF. DNA for the CDR3: TGCGCCAGCAGCTTCGGACTACTGGGAGATATTCAGTATTTC.

This clonotype appeared many times. The chain is built from TRBV4-1 and TRBJ2-3, with D possibly matching TRBD2 (6 bases). Germline CDR1 and CDR2: MGHRA and YSYEKL. The germline V and J ends were trimmed by 0 bases and 0 bases, with 10 bases remaining between them. There are 16 residues in the CDR3. The DNA for the CDR3 is TGCGCCAGCAGCCAAGATCGCGGGGCTAGCACAGATACGCAGTATTTT. This gives the protein CASSQDRGASTDTQYF.

This chain connects TRBV5-1 to TRBJ2-3; D is perhaps TRBD2 (5 bases). The last part of the DNA fits TRBJ2-7 better; the J call may be wrong. Germline CDR1 is SGHRS and CDR2 is YFSETQ. This CDR3 has 18 amino acids. CDR3 DNA sequence: TGCGCCAGCAGCTTGGGCCATTTGCGGCTGGGAGCGAAAGATACGCAGTACTTC. It is translated as CASSLGHLRLGAKDTQYF.

This clonotype has only a few counts. This chain connects TRBV5-1 to TRBJ1-2; perhaps TRBD1 as D (5 bases). Trimming left V 6 bases short and J 8 bases short, with 20 bases between. Germline values: CDR1 SGHRS, CDR2 YFSETQ. The CDR3 consists of 14 residues. CDR3 sequence reads: CASTSGPGPQGYTF. The CDR3 bases are TGCGCCAGCACCTCGGGGCCAGGGCCGCAGGGCTACACCTTC. Looking up the rest from reference TRBV5-1 and TRBJ1-2 gives the full variable domain: KAGVTQTPRYLIKTRGQQVTLSCSPISGHRSVSWYQQTPGQGLQFLFEYFSETQRNKGNFPGRFSGRQFSNSRSEMNVSTLELGDSALYLCASTSGPGPQGYTFGSGTRLTVV.

With regard to this clonotype: Germline and junction disagree at one end, which may indicate a read error. This chain joins TRBV10-2 and TRBJ2-3; no definite D call. The CDR3 has 14 residues. Germline CDR1 WSHSY, CDR2 SAAADI. The CDR3 DNA follows: TGCGCCGGCAGCCGACGGAGTAACCCGGAGACGCAGTATTTC. Translation gives CAGSRRSNPETQYF.

The CDR3 is CSVTRAQNTGELFF. Written as DNA, the CDR3 is TGCAGTGTCACGAGGGCTCAGAACACCGGGGAGCTGTTTTTT. The chain has TRBV20-1 and TRBJ2-2; tentatively, D is TRBD2 (5 bases). Trimming took off 7 bases at V and 1 base at J, with 13 bases between the two ends. CDR1 and CDR2 from the germline V gene are DFQATT and SNEGSKA (reference sequence). CDR3 length: 14 residues.

This clonotype has only one observation. The chain uses TRBV6-2 or TRBV6-3 and TRBJ2-3, with TRBD1 matching over 11 bases. Germline loops: CDR1 MNHEY, CDR2 SVGEGT. This CDR3 region has 17 residues. Losses at the gene ends were 6 bases for V and 3 bases for J; bases not matched to a gene: 11. CDR3 bases: TGTGCCAGCAGGGTCGGGACAGGGGGAGTGGGTACAGATACGCAGTATTTT. This translates into CASRVGTGGVGTDTQYF.

In its sample, this clonotype was seen many times. This chain uses TRBV6-1 with TRBJ1-2; no clear D gene. V lost 6 bases, J lost 4 bases, and 15 bases lay in between. Germline assignment: CDR1 MNHNS and CDR2 SASEGT. This CDR3 contains 14 residues. The CDR3 reads CASSRDVNVYGYTF. Here the CDR3 DNA reads TGTGCCAGCAGCCGCGACGTAAACGTCTATGGCTACACCTTC.

The V call is TRBV4-1, the J call TRBJ2-1; 7 bases align to TRBD1. V was pared by 4 bases and J by 4 bases, with 10 bases of the junction left unmatched. Germline values: CDR1 MGHRA, CDR2 YSYEKL. The CDR3 is 16 residues long. For the CDR3, the DNA is TGCGCCAGCAGCCCCCTAGGGGGACAGCCTTACAATGAGCAGTTCTTC. This codes for CASSPLGGQPYNEQFF.

J is TRBJ2-4 and V is TRBV10-1; D is ambiguous. Trimming removed 7 bases from V and 10 bases from J, with 29 bases in between. Germline-derived CDR1 and CDR2 are WNHNN and SYGVQD (reference sequence). The CDR3 covers 17 residues. This CDR3 is CASTTERGSRAKEIQYF. CDR3 nucleotide sequence: TGCGCCAGCACAACGGAGCGCGGAAGCCGTGCCAAAGAGATTCAGTACTTC.

Concerning this clonotype: The junction departs from the called germline gene at one end, perhaps through a read error. The V and J genes are TRBV6-5 and TRBJ2-3, with D perhaps matching TRBD1 or TRBD2 (6 bases each). Germline values: CDR1 MNHEY, CDR2 SVGAGI. The CDR3 extends over 15 amino acids. In DNA, the CDR3 is TGTGCCAGCGGTTACGGGGGCGGGGACAAAGAGACGCAGTACTTT. Residues: CASGYGGGDKETQYF.

Many counts were recorded for this clonotype. The J gene is TRBJ1-2, the V gene TRBV24-1, with 11 bases identical to TRBD1. Germline CDR1 and CDR2: KGHDR and SFDVKD. The CDR3 is 17 residues long. The trim removed 3 bases at V and 3 bases at J, leaving 8 bases unmatched. DNA of the CDR3: TGTGCCACCAGTGATGGCGCAGGACAGGGGGCCGACTATGGCTACACCTTC. Its protein product is CATSDGAGQGADYGYTF.

The V and J genes are TRBV20-1 and TRBJ2-3; 8 bases agree with TRBD1. CDR1 and CDR2 (germline): DFQATT, SNEGSKA (reference sequence). The CDR3 loop spans 14 amino acids. The CDR3 nucleotides read TGCAGCTTCGACACAGGGGGTGGCACAGATACGCAGTATTTT. It encodes CSFDTGGGTDTQYF.

With respect to this clonotype: A much larger clone is a single base away; this may be a read error. The V and J genes are TRBV10-3 and TRBJ2-1, with 7 bases identical to TRBD1. CDR1 is ENHRY, CDR2 SYGVKD, per germline. The V gene end was trimmed by 10 bases and the J gene end by 10 bases; junction bases not matched to a gene: 13. CDR3 length: 13 residues. CDR3 sequence (DNA): TGTGCCACCACTCGACAGGGCTCCTACGAGCAGTTCTTC. Its protein product is CATTRQGSYEQFF.

The chain joins TRBV20-1 to TRBJ1-1, with D unresolved. Trimming stripped 1 base from V and 10 bases from J, with 22 bases between. Germline loops: CDR1 DFQATT, CDR2 SNEGSKA (reference sequence). The CDR3 contains 15 residues. This CDR3 is CSARGTAPKKSGAFF. CDR3 nucleotides: TGCAGTGCTAGAGGAACGGCTCCCAAGAAATCTGGAGCTTTCTTT.

The V call is TRBV6-1, the J call TRBJ2-3; D assignment may be TRBD1 or TRBD2 (5 bases each). Per the germline V gene, CDR1 is MNHNS and CDR2 is SASEGT. This CDR3 has 15 residues. V shed 8 bases and J shed 2 bases, with 17 bases lying between them. The CDR3 spells CASSGRQGHTDTQYF. The CDR3 DNA reads TGTGCCAGCTCGGGAAGGCAGGGCCACACAGATACGCAGTATTTT.

This clonotype was observed at least ten times. V and J are TRBV6-1 and TRBJ2-5, with TRBD1 as a possible D gene (5 bases). The J call may be wrong; the DNA end is better matched by TRBJ2-7. Germline V lookup: CDR1 MNHNS, CDR2 SASEGT. CDR3 length: 14 residues. The CDR3 reads CASSEATAIYEQYF. In DNA form, the CDR3 reads TGTGCCAGCAGTGAAGCGACAGCGATCTACGAGCAGTACTTC.

The V call is TRBV4-2, the J call TRBJ2-2; 7 nucleotides align to TRBD2. Germline-derived CDR1 and CDR2 are LGHNA and YNFKEQ. J lost 4 bases, V lost 0 bases, and 8 bases had no gene match. CDR3 length: 17 residues. CDR3 region: CASSQESREEVTGELFF. CDR3 DNA sequence: TGTGCCAGCAGCCAAGAGAGTCGGGAGGAGGTCACCGGGGAGCTGTTTTTT.

The count of this clonotype is one. At one end, the junction sequence differs from germline, possibly due to a read error. The V call is TRBV6-1, the J call TRBJ2-4, with D possibly being TRBD1 or TRBD2 (5 bases each). CDR3 size: 15 residues. The germline V gene has CDR1 MNHNS and CDR2 SASEGT. CDR3: CASSPGQRAKNIQYF. Here the CDR3 DNA reads TGTGCCAGCAGCCCGGGGCAGAGAGCCAAAAATATTCAGTACTTC.

The chain employs TRBV10-3 and TRBJ2-1; TRBD2 is a possible D gene (5 bases). From germline, CDR1 is ENHRY and CDR2 SYGVKD. V lost 3 bases and J lost 6, with 12 bases in between. The CDR3 has 14 amino acids. The CDR3 DNA reads as TGTGCCATCAGTGAACGGGATATGGGCAATGAGCAGTTCTTC. Protein: CAISERDMGNEQFF.

This clonotype was detected once. The J gene is TRBJ2-4, the V gene TRBV11-2; D is ambiguous. This CDR3 is built from 14 residues. With 7 bases removed from V and 13 bases from J, the gap between germline ends came to 23 bases. Germline V gene data show CDR1 as SGHAT and CDR2 as FQNNGV. The CDR3, as DNA: TGTGCCAGCACGTGGCCTTGCGGTAAAAATACGCAGTACTTC. Translated: CASTWPCGKNTQYF.

This clonotype was seen repeatedly, ten times or more. CDR3 region: CASSQDRTSRMKTTNTEAFF. In nucleotides, the CDR3 is TGTGCCAGCAGCCAAGACCGGACCAGTCGTATGAAAACGACGAACACTGAAGCTTTCTTT. This sequence joins TRBV3-1 and TRBJ1-1; D remains ambiguous. The germline CDR1 and CDR2 sequences are LGHDT and YNNKEL (reference sequence). The ends were cut back, 0 bases at V and 1 base at J, with 24 bases in the middle. CDR3 length: 20 residues.

The chain has TRBV27 and TRBJ2-5; 15 nucleotides line up with TRBD2. Germline CDR1 reads MNHEY; CDR2 reads SMNVEV (reference sequence). This CDR3 has 17 amino acids. The J segment lost 7 bases and the V segment lost 4 bases, leaving 10 bases of the junction unmatched. As DNA, the CDR3 is TGTGCCAGCAGTTCCCCGGGACTAGCGGGGGGTTCAGGGACCCAGTACTTC. It translates to CASSSPGLAGGSGTQYF.

This clonotype was seen a single time. The gene calls are TRBV10-3 and TRBJ2-5; no clear D. The CDR3 is made up of 12 amino acids. Germline CDR1 and CDR2: ENHRY and SYGVKD. The CDR3 loop is CSRPWAKDTQYF. The CDR3 DNA is TGTTCGAGGCCGTGGGCTAAAGATACTCAGTACTTC.

V gene TRBV27 combines with J gene TRBJ2-5; no clear D gene. The length of the CDR3 is 15 residues. Per germline, CDR1 MNHEY and CDR2 SMNVEV (reference sequence). Trimming left V 5 bases short and J 8 bases short, with 21 bases between. CDR3 in amino acids: CASSPETLGQNTQYF. The CDR3 nucleotides are TGTGCCAGCAGTCCGGAGACTCTCGGCCAAAACACCCAGTACTTC.

The gene calls are TRBV6-1 and TRBJ2-1; 7 positions agree with TRBD2. The CDR3 extends over 15 amino acids. V gave up 5 bases and J gave up 5 bases; unmatched junction bases: 9. Germline loops: CDR1 MNHNS, CDR2 SASEGT. CDR3 sequence reads: CASSRGVGSDNEQFF. CDR3 in DNA: TGTGCCAGCAGTCGGGGGGTTGGCAGCGACAATGAGCAGTTCTTC.

Notes on this clonotype: At one end, the junction sequence differs from germline, possibly due to a read error. V is TRBV9 and J is TRBJ2-3; D is ambiguous. CDR3 length: 13 amino acids. Germline assignment: CDR1 SGDLS and CDR2 YYNGEE. CDR3 in DNA: TGTGCCAGCAGCATCCGCCCTACAAACACTCAGTATTTC. Protein: CASSIRPTNTQYF. Variable domain in full (rest from reference TRBV9 and TRBJ2-3): DSGVTQTPKHLITATGQRVTLRCSPRSGDLSVYWYQQSLDQGLQFLIQYYNGEERAKGNILERFSAQQFPDLHSELNLSSLELGDSALYFCASSIRPTNTQYFGPGTRLTVL.

This clonotype is classed as medium-sized (0.01 to 0.1%). This chain links TRBV6-1 with TRBJ2-1; 13 positions match TRBD2. The V segment lost 7 bases and the J segment 2 bases; nucleotides outside the gene matches: 2. CDR3 length: 15 residues. Per germline, CDR1 MNHNS and CDR2 SASEGT. CDR3 DNA: TGTGCCAGCATAGGGACTAGCGGGACCTACAATGAGCAGTTCTTC. This gives the protein CASIGTSGTYNEQFF.